This T cell receptor (beta chain) was obtained from a study of T cells in women clearing cervical HPV infection listed by TCRdb under 2018. A note on the overall study: The cases were about two dozen women with histologically confirmed HPV16-related CIN3 or worse, and 2 of those women had invasive cancers. Cases and controls were matched on age within five years and on year of sample collection. Median age was approximately 36 years in cases versus roughly 40 in controls, and baseline characteristics did not differ significantly. Blood from cases was drawn at the visit where the lesion was first identified, while blood from controls was drawn once the infection was no longer detected. For cases, a median interval of roughly 150 days, with an interquartile range of about 90 to 210 days, was observed between lesion detection and blood sampling. As quality controls, five blinded duplicates were added to each group, bringing the total to 60 or so samples made up of about 50 participants and 10 or so replicates. Since only a few of the women had HLA typing available, the possibility that HLA type was acting as a confounder could not be ruled out. Controls were under 30 women whose single incident HPV16 infection cleared within 12 months without precancer or cancer developing. The parent cohort enrolled 10,000 to 13,000 women aged 18 or older in Guanacaste, Costa Rica, during about 1993 to 1995 and followed them for less than 8 years. An exploratory proof-of-principle case-control study, nested within the Guanacaste HPV Natural History Study in Costa Rica, was conducted to compare TCR repertoires across cervical HPV16 outcomes.

The research as a whole found: Random forest classifiers that combined richness and V gene abundances separated cases from controls with an estimated AUC of approximately 0.78. Because of the cross-sectional design, the study could not determine whether the associations came before infection or resulted from infection, and neither effector/memory subsets nor HPV-specific T cells were isolated. Cases had lower TRBV6-7 relative abundance than controls (0.11% versus 0.16%; Bonferroni P = 0.0008). TCR repertoire richness was significantly higher in CIN3+ cases than in controls across sequencing depths, while evenness did not differ. Because the number of T cells in each sample was unknown, differences in richness could reflect differing T-cell content rather than repertoire biology.

From cysteine to phenylalanine, the CDR3 is 16 amino acids long. The DNA has 39 bases, all within the CDR3, and is read from base 1. Trimming removed 1 base from V and 5 bases from J, leaving 18 bases between the germline ends. The germline V gene (reference sequence) provides CDR1 DFQATT and CDR2 SNEGSKA. Points on this clone: Its antigen is not yet known. The CDR3 end lies 3 residues beyond the end of the read and is filled in from the germline J gene. This sample also contains other DNA sequences that code for the same CDR3.

Every participant had a single incident cervical HPV16 infection, and prevalent HPV16 infections were excluded. Cervical HPV DNA was detected by MY09/MY11 PCR and genotyped by dot-blot hybridization. Fifteen mL of heparinized blood were centrifuged, and the buffy coat was split into aliquots, frozen at -30 degrees C, and then kept at -80 degrees C. QIAGEN kits were used to extract genomic DNA from the buffy coat specimens. Using the immunoSEQ assay, multiplex PCR amplified TCR beta CDR3 regions from an average of around 1.2 ug of genomic DNA per sample. Primer bias was corrected in the assay by using a complete synthetic TCR repertoire to establish an amplification baseline. The amplicons were sequenced on the Illumina platform. The authors processed their data as follows. Sequences were error-corrected by clustering with frequency ratios and a modified nearest-neighbor algorithm, then analyzed in the immunoSEQ Analyzer with IMGT gene definitions. At each rarefaction depth, TCR richness and evenness were averaged across 20 rarefaction repeats, and samples with fewer sequences than that depth were excluded. Relative abundances of V, D and J genes were compared between groups using Wilcoxon rank sum tests, with FDR correction applied. For the blinded duplicates, the intraclass correlation was over 95% for TCR richness and averaged around 76% across about 67 gene segments. Imported from immuneACCESS, the table was reduced by TCRdb to in-frame sequences with V and J called. These copies leave out some clones; in studies compared against another copy, an unresolved V gene accounts for under half, and the cause of the remainder is not known. Clonal size and the V and J genes are those of that table, whereas D and trimming came from the DNA. This sample's table carries roughly 22,000 clones. The ten largest clonotypes hold more than 10% of the sample.

This TCR was recovered from a woman between 18 and 69 years old with a cervical HPV16 infection that either progressed to CIN3+ or cleared (not recorded which). Recombination connected TRBV20-1 to TRBJ2-1, with the D gene uncertain. Sample: blood buffy coat. The CDR3 here reads CSARAMTRSRNNEQFF. The covered CDR3 bases are TGCAGTGCTAGAGCCATGACTCGATCAAGGAACAATGAG.